This T cell receptor (beta chain) comes out of a study of regulatory T cells in long-lasting Graves disease. The time point here: newly diagnosed GD, antithyroid drugs for less than 3 months. The authors made the TCR library using RNA they extracted from PBMCs. Diagnoses of Graves' disease were made by American Thyroid Association guidelines. Combining iRepertoire HTBI primers with Arm-PCR of CDR3 regions, the authors built TCR beta libraries. TCRdb recomputed calls from the multiplex PCR reads with MiXCR, one row per CDR3 protein. The profile shows about 540,000 distinct CDR3 sequences, roughly 13% of them singletons. CDR1 is SGHTA, CDR2 FQGNSA, per germline. The CDR3 spans 12 residues. The V end lost 2 bases, the J end lost 7 bases, and 5 bases lay between the germline ends. The same sample was also studied in work on T cells in Graves' hyperthyroidism and ophthalmopathy.

The clonotype was recovered from a man aged 30-40 years with Graves disease. The material sequenced was peripheral blood mononuclear cells (PBMCs), taken at new diagnosis, from a patient treated with antithyroid drugs. This chain links TRBV7-2 with TRBJ2-2; D is unclear. The CDR3 nucleotides are TGTGCCAGCAGCTTATATCTCGGGGAGCTGTTTTTT. Protein sequence: CASSLYLGELFF.